Ten or more counts support the clone carrying this TCR beta chain. Its antigen is unknown. This sample stems from a study of Graves' ophthalmopathy and Graves' hyperthyroidism. V was trimmed by 3 bases and J by 4 bases, leaving 13 bases between them. Germline V gene data show CDR1 as DFQATT and CDR2 as SNEGSKA (reference sequence). This CDR3 region has 13 residues. Study-level results: The model's prediction of ophthalmopathy progression had approximately 68% sensitivity and 72% to 80% specificity. Blood also held most thyroid clonotypes expanded above 0.001 frequency.

Using RNA transcripts, the TCR beta CDR3 regions were amplified. Amplification began with first-round RT-PCR using HTBI primers, then second-round multiplex PCR was performed. TCRdb independently ran MiXCR on the multiplex PCR reads; one entry per CDR3 protein. The profile shows over a million distinct CDR3 sequences, around a third of them singletons. The chain combines TRBV20-1 with TRBJ2-7; D unresolved. The sequenced material came from peripheral blood or thyroid tissue (not recorded which). This sequence was found in an adult man with Graves' hyperthyroidism. CDR3 nucleotide sequence: TGCAGTGCTAGTACTCCCGGCGGATACGAGCAGTACTTC. It encodes CSASTPGGYEQYF.